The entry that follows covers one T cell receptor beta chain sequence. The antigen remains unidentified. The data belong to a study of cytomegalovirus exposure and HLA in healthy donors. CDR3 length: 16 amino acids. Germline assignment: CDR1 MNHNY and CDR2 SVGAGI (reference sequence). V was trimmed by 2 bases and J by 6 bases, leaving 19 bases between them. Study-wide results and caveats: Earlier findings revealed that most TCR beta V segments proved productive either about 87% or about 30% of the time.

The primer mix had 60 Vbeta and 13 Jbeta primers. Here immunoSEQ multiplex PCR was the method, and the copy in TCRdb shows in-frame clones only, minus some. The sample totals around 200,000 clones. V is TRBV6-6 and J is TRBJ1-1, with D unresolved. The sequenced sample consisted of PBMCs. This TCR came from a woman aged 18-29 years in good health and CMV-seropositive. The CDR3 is CASSYEFQDARPEAFF. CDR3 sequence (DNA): TGTGCCAGCAGTTACGAGTTCCAGGATGCCAGACCTGAAGCTTTCTTT.